This section outlines one T cell receptor (beta chain) sequence together with its context. This entry is derived from a study of blood T cell repertoires in COVID-19. Study-level information: Samples of COVID-19 (acute and convalescent) were obtained from the United States, Italy and Spain. T cells, B-cell-depleted T cells, or PBMCs supplied cDNA or gDNA.

Authors' processing steps: It was from reference gene primer amplification that nucleated cell counts were estimated. Assay used: immunoSEQ multiplex PCR; TCRdb lists only in-frame clones, some missing. That table furnishes V, J and clone size, whereas the DNA furnished D and trimming. This repertoire shows about 400,000 clones, around 87% found once; its top ten account for 3%. The V end lost 3 bases, the J end lost 3 bases, and 18 bases lay between the germline ends. The CDR3 has 17 amino acids. Germline V gives CDR1 MGHDK, CDR2 SYGVNS. The specimen was peripheral blood. The chain uses TRBV25-1 and TRBJ2-1; tentative D call: TRBD1 (6 bases). The clonotype originates from a human donor in a cohort sampled during active COVID-19. CDR3 sequence reads: CASSETTTGSRYNEQFF. The CDR3 nucleotides are TGTGCCAGCAGTGAGACTACCACAGGGTCTCGCTACAATGAGCAGTTCTTC.